The rows below give T cell receptor beta chains drawn from one sample of a study of T-cell reconstitution after alpha-beta-depleted transplantation in children. MiXCR, run by TCRdb on the PCR reads, gives a single entry per CDR3 protein. The sample has approximately 1,000,000 distinct CDR3 sequences, under 30% seen once. Sequenced here: PBMCs, mostly from graft donor cells, sampled 360 days after TCRalphabeta/CD19-depleted stem cell transplant. The origin of the receptors is a boy less than two years old who had a stem cell transplant for SCID, so the T cells may come from the graft donor. Both conserved end residues are part of each CDR3. The D gene is left open where the match is weak. Only some rows state a clone size, as once, few, many or a class for expanded clones.

TRBV15	.	few	TRBJ2-5	TGTGCCACCAGCAGAGGCGGAGAGGAAGAGACCCAGTACTTC	CATSRGGEEETQYF
TRBV4-2	TRBD1	few	TRBJ1-5	TGTGCCAGCAGCCAAGAAGACAGGGGGTTTCAGCCCCAGCATTTT	CASSQEDRGFQPQHF
TRBV12-5	.	.	TRBJ2-7	TGTGCTAGTGGTCGGCCGCGGCCGGGTGGGACCTCCGAGCAGTACTTC	CASGRPRPGGTSEQYF
TRBV11-1	TRBD1	.	TRBJ2-3	TGTGCCAGCAGCTTAGCACGGGCCGGGACAGGGGGCACAGATACGCAGTATTTT	CASSLARAGTGGTDTQYF
TRBV5-1	.	.	TRBJ1-1	TGCGCCAGCAGCCTGGAGAGGGTTAAGAACACTGAAGCTTTCTTT	CASSLERVKNTEAFF
TRBV9	.	.	TRBJ2-4	TGTGCCAGCAGCGTAGGCGAAAACATTCAGTACTTC	CASSVGENIQYF
TRBV20-1	.	.	TRBJ2-3	TGCAGTGCTGGCTATTCAGGGTTGGGGACAGATACGCAGTATTTT	CSAGYSGLGTDTQYF
TRBV10-3	TRBD2	.	TRBJ2-7	TGTGCCATCAGTGAGTCCCTAGCGGGGGGCTACGAGCAGTACTTC	CAISESLAGGYEQYF
TRBV5-1	.	few	TRBJ1-5	TGCGCCAGCACGTTCGACGGGGGTTCAGGTCAGCCCCAGCATTTT	CASTFDGGSGQPQHF
TRBV4-1	TRBD1	few	TRBJ2-7	TGCGCCAGCAGCCAAGATCCACAGGGGATACTCTACGAGCAGTACTTC	CASSQDPQGILYEQYF
TRBV20-1	.	.	TRBJ1-2	TGCAGTGCCAACGGATTTAACTATGGCTACACCTTC	CSANGFNYGYTF
TRBV18	TRBD1	once	TRBJ1-1	TGTGCCAGCTCAGACAGGGGGCACATGAACACTGAAGCTTTCTTT	CASSDRGHMNTEAFF
TRBV7-9	.	few	TRBJ2-3	TGTGCCAGCAGCTTAGACTTAGTGATCGATACGCAGTATTTT	CASSLDLVIDTQYF
TRBV20-1	.	.	TRBJ2-4	TGCAGTGCTAGACCTGTCCAGGGCCCCAAAAACATTCAGTACTTC	CSARPVQGPKNIQYF
TRBV29-1	.	.	TRBJ1-1	TGCAGCGTTGAGGTGAGGGGGAAGGGCACTGAAGCTTTCTTT	CSVEVRGKGTEAFF
TRBV28	TRBD1	.	TRBJ2-1	TGTGCCAGCAGCGTACAAACAGGGGCCCTTTACAATGAGCAGTTCTTC	CASSVQTGALYNEQFF
TRBV7-2	TRBD2	.	TRBJ2-7	TGTGCCAGCAGCACCCGGACTAGCGTCAACGAGCAGTACTTC	CASSTRTSVNEQYF
TRBV19	TRBD1	.	TRBJ2-5	TGTGCCAGTAGTCACGGGACAGCCCTTGGCGAGACCCAGTACTTC	CASSHGTALGETQYF
TRBV6-1	.	few	TRBJ1-1	TGTGCCAGCAGCCGAGGGGGTAAAGCTTTCTTT	CASSRGGKAFF
TRBV7-2	TRBD1	.	TRBJ2-7	TGTGCCAGCAGCTCGAACCGAGGACAGGGGGCTTCCTACGAGCAGTACTTC	CASSSNRGQGASYEQYF
TRBV11-1	.	.	TRBJ2-3	TGTGCCAGCAGCTTTTCTCTCGCCCGGGACCTTTCCACAGATACGCAGTATTTT	CASSFSLARDLSTDTQYF
TRBV24-1	.	.	TRBJ2-1	TGTGCCACCAGTGATGTCTGGGGTAGCTCCTACAATGAGCAGTTCTTC	CATSDVWGSSYNEQFF
TRBV5-1	TRBD1	few	TRBJ1-1	TGCGCCAGCAGCTCGATTGGAACAGGGGGCACTGAAGCTTTCTTT	CASSSIGTGGTEAFF
TRBV7-9	TRBD1	.	TRBJ1-2	TGTGCCAGCAGCCCGGGACAGGGTGGAGGTGGCTACACCTTC	CASSPGQGGGGYTF
TRBV11-2	TRBD2	few	TRBJ2-3	TGTGCCAGCGAGAGCTTGTGGACTAGCGGTGTCTCTTCCACAGATACGCAGTATTTT	CASESLWTSGVSSTDTQYF
TRBV4-3	.	.	TRBJ1-1	TGCGCCAGCAGCCAAGATTGGGAGAACACTGAAGCTTTCTTT	CASSQDWENTEAFF
TRBV7-6	.	.	TRBJ2-7	TGTGCCAGCAGACCCTCTCCGGGACAAGGGTACGAGCAGTACTTC	CASRPSPGQGYEQYF
TRBV7-3	.	few	TRBJ1-5	TGTGCCAGCAGCCTGGGGGTGCCTCAGTCCCAGCATTTT	CASSLGVPQSQHF
TRBV6-1	.	.	TRBJ1-2	TGTGCCAGCAGTGCCAAAATGACATACAGGCGATATGGCTACACCTTC	CASSAKMTYRRYGYTF
TRBV4-3	TRBD1	.	TRBJ2-7	TGCGCCAGCAGCCAGAACCGGGACAGCTCCTACGAGCAGTACTTC	CASSQNRDSSYEQYF
TRBV7-2	.	few	TRBJ2-7	TGTGCCAGCAGCCCTGCGGTAGCACGCTCCTACGAGCAGTACTTC	CASSPAVARSYEQYF
TRBV7-9	.	.	TRBJ1-3	TGTGCCAGCAGCCTTCGCGGGGGAGAATCTGGAAACACCATATATTTT	CASSLRGGESGNTIYF
TRBV6-5	.	few	TRBJ2-7	TGTGCCAGCAGTTACTCAGAACCACCGGGGGAGCAGTACTTC	CASSYSEPPGEQYF
TRBV4-1	.	once	TRBJ1-1	TGCGCCAGCAGCGGGGGCGGCAGGTGGGGGGTTAACACTGAAGCTTTCTTT	CASSGGGRWGVNTEAFF
TRBV4-1	.	many	TRBJ2-5	TGCGCCAGCAGCCAAGGCGGGCGAAAAGAGACCCAGTACTTC	CASSQGGRKETQYF
TRBV12-3/TRBV12-4	.	few	TRBJ2-2	TGTGCCAGCACCCTCTTCGGGTCTGGGACCGGGGAGCTGTTTTTT	CASTLFGSGTGELFF
TRBV5-5	.	.	TRBJ2-3	TGTGCCAGCAGCTTGGAATTCCAGAGAACAGATACGCAGTATTTT	CASSLEFQRTDTQYF
TRBV5-1	.	.	TRBJ2-5	TGCGCCAGTCAAGGCGGCGGGCAGACCCAGTACTTC	CASQGGGQTQYF
TRBV5-1	TRBD2	.	TRBJ2-5	TGCGCCAGCAGCCCCGGGACTAGCACCGAGACCCAGTACTTC	CASSPGTSTETQYF
TRBV4-1	TRBD1	few	TRBJ2-1	TGCGCCAGCAGCCAAGGACAGGGTGGCTACAATGAGCAGTTCTTC	CASSQGQGGYNEQFF
TRBV7-9	TRBD1	few	TRBJ1-4	TGTGCCAGCAGCTCTTCGGACAGGCCCAATGAAAAACTGTTTTTT	CASSSSDRPNEKLFF
TRBV5-5	.	.	TRBJ2-7	TGTGCCAGCAGCTCATGGACAGTGACCTACGAGCAGTACTTC	CASSSWTVTYEQYF
TRBV4-1	.	few	TRBJ2-3	TGCGCCAGCAGCCAAGAGGATGCGCAGGGCAGTTCCCTTTCCACAGATACGCAGTATTTT	CASSQEDAQGSSLSTDTQYF
TRBV29-1	.	once	TRBJ1-1	TGCAGCGTTGAAACCCAAAGGGCTCTGAACACTGAAGCTTTCTTT	CSVETQRALNTEAFF